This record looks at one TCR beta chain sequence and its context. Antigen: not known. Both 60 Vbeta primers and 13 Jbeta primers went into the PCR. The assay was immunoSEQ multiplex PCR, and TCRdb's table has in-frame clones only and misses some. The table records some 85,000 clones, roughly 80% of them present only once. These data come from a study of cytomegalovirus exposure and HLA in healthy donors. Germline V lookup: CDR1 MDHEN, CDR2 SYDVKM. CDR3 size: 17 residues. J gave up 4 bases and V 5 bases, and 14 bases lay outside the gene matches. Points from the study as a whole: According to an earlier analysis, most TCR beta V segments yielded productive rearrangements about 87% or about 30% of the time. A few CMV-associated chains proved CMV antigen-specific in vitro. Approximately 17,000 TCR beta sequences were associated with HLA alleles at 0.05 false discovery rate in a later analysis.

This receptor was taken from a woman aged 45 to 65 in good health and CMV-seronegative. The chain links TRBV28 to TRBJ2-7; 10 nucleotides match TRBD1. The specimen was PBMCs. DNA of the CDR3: TGTGCCAGCAGTCAAGGGGGGGGACAGGGGTCAATTTACGAGCAGTACTTC. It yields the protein CASSQGGGQGSIYEQYF.